This entry features one T cell receptor (beta chain) sequence. What it binds is not known. The study ran its PCR with 60 Vbeta and 13 Jbeta primers. Here immunoSEQ multiplex PCR was the method, and the copy in TCRdb shows in-frame clones only, minus some. Among some 99,000 clones listed, roughly 69% were seen once. The data originate from a study of cytomegalovirus exposure and HLA in healthy donors. General study results and limits: A link between a missense DCLRE1C variant and TCR beta V- and J-gene trimming emerged from a later analysis. For most TCR beta V segments, an earlier analysis put the productive rate at about 90% or about 30% of the time. Common viral pathogens seemed, in a later analysis, to connect with several of the most significant clusters.

The length of the CDR3 is 14 residues. Trimming pared 1 base from V and 7 bases from J, leaving 14 bases between. CDR1 SGDLS and CDR2 YYNGEE come from the germline V gene. The source material was PBMCs. This rearrangement joins TRBV9 to TRBJ1-2; D unclear. The receptor was derived from a woman in her 70s in good health and CMV-seropositive. The CDR3 spells CASSVNEQYGGYTF. For the CDR3, the DNA is TGTGCCAGCAGCGTAAATGAACAGTATGGTGGCTACACCTTC.